Each of the 21 T cell receptor beta chains below was sequenced from the same sample in a study of cytomegalovirus exposure and HLA in healthy donors. Primers included in the PCR were 60 Vbeta and 13 Jbeta primers. Clones were read by immunoSEQ multiplex PCR, and TCRdb kept only the in-frame ones, dropping some. The sample holds about 160,000 clones, roughly 85% seen once. The material sequenced was PBMCs. The source of these receptors is a man between 18 and 35 years old in good health and CMV-seropositive.

The chain is built from TRBV6-1 and TRBJ1-2; D is ambiguous. This CDR3 has 12 amino acids. CDR1 is MNHNS and CDR2 is SASEGT in the germline V gene. Trimming removed 8 bases from V and 9 bases from J, with 16 bases in between. CDR3 region: CASFGGPGSYTF. CDR3 nucleotides: TGTGCCAGCTTCGGAGGTCCGGGTAGCTACACCTTC.

The chain employs TRBV5-5 and TRBJ1-1, with 7 bases identical to TRBD1. J lost 1 base, V lost 0 bases, and 3 bases had no gene match. Germline V gene sequence: CDR1 SGHKS, CDR2 YYEKEE (reference sequence). This CDR3 spans 15 amino acids. The CDR3 loop reads CASSLVRGENTEAFF. DNA of the CDR3: TGTGCCAGCAGCTTGGTCAGGGGGGAGAACACTGAAGCTTTCTTT.

J is TRBJ2-7 and V is TRBV27; 8 bases agree with TRBD1. Trimming cost V 4 bases and J 3 bases; bases outside gene matches: 5. Germline CDR1 is MNHEY and CDR2 is SMNVEV (reference sequence). This CDR3 has 14 residues. The CDR3 spells CASSSDRGDYEQYF. CDR3 coding DNA: TGTGCCAGCAGTTCTGACAGGGGAGACTACGAGCAGTACTTC.

The chain recombines TRBV9 with TRBJ2-3; D may be TRBD2 (5 bases). The CDR3 totals 18 residues. Germline CDR1 reads SGDLS; CDR2 reads YYNGEE. V gave up 0 bases and J gave up 0 bases, with 17 bases separating them. CDR3: CASSVGSLAGSSTDTQYF. CDR3 DNA: TGTGCCAGCAGCGTAGGATCCCTGGCGGGTTCTAGCACAGATACGCAGTATTTT.

This chain uses TRBV28 with TRBJ1-4, with D possibly being TRBD1 (5 bases). The V end was cut by 8 bases, the J end by 7 bases, with 14 bases between. The CDR3 consists of 13 residues. The germline V gene has CDR1 MDHEN and CDR2 SYDVKM. Here the CDR3 reads CASQAGQGEKLFF. CDR3 in DNA: TGTGCCAGCCAAGCGGGTCAGGGTGAAAAACTGTTTTTT.

The V call is TRBV7-8, the J call TRBJ1-5; the match to TRBD1 covers 7 bases. With V trimmed by 2 bases and J by 2 bases, 0 bases remained unmatched. Per the germline V gene, CDR1 is SGHVS and CDR2 is FQNEAQ. The CDR3 is 14 amino acids. For the CDR3, the DNA is TGTGCCAGCAGCTTAACAGGGGGCAATCAGCCCCAGCATTTT. Its translation: CASSLTGGNQPQHF.

The chain joins TRBV6-6 to TRBJ2-1, with TRBD1 matching over 7 bases. Germline V lookup: CDR1 MNHNY, CDR2 SVGAGI (reference sequence). The V gene end was trimmed by 0 bases and the J gene end by 8 bases; junction bases not matched to a gene: 4. The CDR3 consists of 14 residues. The CDR3 loop reads CASSYSGDSYEQFF. The CDR3 bases are TGTGCCAGCAGTTACTCGGGGGACAGTTATGAGCAGTTCTTC.

This clone has a single count. CDR3 DNA sequence: TGCGCCAGCAGCCAACGCGCGTCCAACTCCTACGAGCAGTACTTC. Amino acids: CASSQRASNSYEQYF. The chain is built from TRBV4-1 and TRBJ2-7; D not certain. This CDR3 contains 15 residues. Germline CDR1 is MGHRA and CDR2 is YSYEKL. The V end lost 2 bases, the J end lost 0 bases, and 11 bases lay between the germline ends.

The chain is built from TRBV11-3 and TRBJ2-7; no firm D call. Germline-derived CDR1 and CDR2 are SGHNT and YENEEA. Trimming took off 5 bases at V and 3 bases at J, with 14 bases between the two ends. The CDR3 extends over 14 amino acids. DNA for the CDR3: TGTGCCAGCAGCCGAGGCATCGGAAGCTACGAGCAGTACTTC. It encodes CASSRGIGSYEQYF.

Concerning this clone itself: This sample includes further DNA sequences coding for the same CDR3. This sequence joins TRBV11-2 and TRBJ2-7; D is unresolved. The germline V gene encodes CDR1 SGHAT and CDR2 FQNNGV. V was trimmed by 1 base and J by 5 bases, leaving 3 bases between them. The CDR3 runs 11 residues. The CDR3 region is CASSLGDEQYF. DNA of the CDR3: TGTGCCAGCAGCTTAGGAGACGAGCAGTACTTC.

The gene calls are TRBV28 and TRBJ2-2, with a weak D call TRBD1 (6 bases). V was clipped by 10 bases and J by 2 bases, with 11 bases between them. Germline V lookup: CDR1 MDHEN, CDR2 SYDVKM. CDR3 length: 13 amino acids. CDR3 coding DNA: TGTGCCAACCGGGACACAAACACCGGGGAGCTGTTTTTT. Translation gives CANRDTNTGELFF.

In regard to this clone: Germline is not matched at one junction end, which may reflect a read error. The chain employs TRBV18 and TRBJ1-5, with TRBD1 matching over 9 bases. Germline V lookup: CDR1 KGHSH, CDR2 LQKENI. The CDR3 is 15 residues long. CDR3 coding DNA: TGTGCCAGCTCACGGACAGGGGAGAGCAATCGGCCCCAGCATTTT. Protein product: CASSRTGESNRPQHF.

J is TRBJ2-1 and V is TRBV5-4, with D maybe TRBD2 (7 bases). Trimming removed 4 bases at V and 6 bases at J, with 23 bases between. CDR1 and CDR2 (germline): SGHNT, YYREEE (reference sequence). This CDR3 spans 17 amino acids. The CDR3 coding sequence is TGTGCCAGCAGCCCGAGTTTTCTAGTGGGGGGGCCCAATGAGCAGTTCTTC. Encoded protein: CASSPSFLVGGPNEQFF.

V and J are TRBV11-2 and TRBJ2-1; 8 nucleotides agree with TRBD1. This CDR3 is built from 15 residues. CDR1 SGHAT and CDR2 FQNNGV come from the germline V gene. Trimming took 5 bases from V and 6 from J; bases not matched to a gene: 9. The CDR3 is CASSPRQGKTNEQFF. The CDR3 nucleotides read TGTGCCAGCAGCCCCAGACAGGGGAAAACCAATGAGCAGTTCTTC.

This chain connects TRBV29-1 to TRBJ2-2; 7 bases fit TRBD1. Germline V gives CDR1 SQVTM, CDR2 ANQGSEA. V gave up 5 bases and J gave up 2 bases; unmatched junction bases: 5. This CDR3 spans 14 amino acids. The CDR3 coding sequence is TGCAGCGTTATCCGGGACAGAAACACCGGGGAGCTGTTTTTT. Protein product: CSVIRDRNTGELFF.

This chain links TRBV7-3 with TRBJ2-3; TRBD2 might be the D (5 bases). Trimming removed 5 bases at V and 2 bases at J, with 20 bases between. From germline, CDR1 is SGHTA and CDR2 FQGTGA. The CDR3 covers 17 residues. Written as DNA, the CDR3 is TGTGCCAGCAGCCCGGACGGTAGTGGGAGACACACAGATACGCAGTATTTT. Translation: CASSPDGSGRHTDTQYF.

The V call is TRBV7-8, the J call TRBJ1-4; D gene ambiguous. V shed 5 bases and J shed 7 bases, with 11 bases lying between them. The CDR3 has 13 residues. CDR1 and CDR2 from the germline V gene are SGHVS and FQNEAQ. Written as DNA, the CDR3 is TGTGCCAGCAGCCAGGATAAGCTTGAAAAACTGTTTTTT. Encoded protein: CASSQDKLEKLFF.

This clone was seen a handful of times. The V and J genes are TRBV29-1 and TRBJ2-7; 8 nucleotides align to TRBD1. The germline V gene encodes CDR1 SQVTM and CDR2 ANQGSEA. The CDR3 is made up of 13 amino acids. V gave up 4 bases and J gave up 7 bases; unmatched junction bases: 9. The CDR3 sequence is CSVGQGATGEQYF. CDR3 bases: TGCAGCGTTGGCCAGGGGGCTACTGGTGAGCAGTACTTC.

This clone was seen once. The conserved phenylalanine or tryptophan is not found at the CDR3 terminus, so this likely reflects a read error. This chain links TRBV11-2 with TRBJ2-7, with 7 positions matching TRBD1. CDR3 length: 13 amino acids. V was clipped by 5 bases and J by 6 bases; unmatched bases: 7. Per the germline V gene, CDR1 is SGHAT and CDR2 is FQNNGV. The CDR3, as DNA: TGTGCCAGCAGCCGAACCGACAGGGCCGAGCAGTACCTC. Its protein is CASSRTDRAEQYL.

The chain carries TRBV18 and TRBJ2-2; a possible D gene is TRBD2 (6 bases). Germline loops: CDR1 KGHSH, CDR2 LQKENI. Trimming cost V 2 bases and J 4 bases, with 8 bases left between them. CDR3 length: 14 residues. The CDR3 DNA follows: TGTGCCAGCTCACCAACGGGAGTCACCGGGGAGCTGTTTTTT. This encodes CASSPTGVTGELFF.

This clone was recorded once. V and J are TRBV18 and TRBJ2-5; the D is unclear. The V gene's germline CDR1 is KGHSH and CDR2 LQKENI. This CDR3 has 13 residues. Trimming took off 6 bases at V and 2 bases at J, with 10 bases between the two ends. The CDR3 region has the DNA TGTGCCAGCTCCCCGACTCCACAAGAGACCCAGTACTTC. Translated, it gives CASSPTPQETQYF.